This TCR beta chain comes out of a study of OX40 agonist ivuxolimab in advanced cancers. This CDR3 is 16 amino acids long. Germline CDR1 is MGHRA and CDR2 is YSYEKL. Trimming at V came to 3 bases and at J to 5 bases, leaving 8 bases not matched to a gene. This clone appeared a single time. TCRdb's copy holds only in-frame clones and misses some; the assay was immunoSEQ multiplex PCR. This sample has 67,000 or so clones, with around 90% found just once. The chain joins TRBV4-1 to TRBJ2-1; the match to TRBD2 covers 9 bases. The sequence derives from an adult with an advanced solid tumor such as melanoma, head and neck, liver or kidney cancer. Here the sequenced sample was CD4+ or CD8+ T cells sorted from blood, taken in a trial of the OX40 agonist ivuxolimab. CDR3 coding DNA: TGCGCCAGCAGCCATCTGGGGCGGGGGGGGCACAATGAGCAGTTCTTC. The encoded protein is CASSHLGRGGHNEQFF.